These T cell receptor beta chains were read from a single sample in a study of T cell repertoires in cytomegalovirus infection. MiXCR was run by TCRdb on the reads, yielding one entry per CDR3 protein. The top ten clones hold about two fifths of a sample with about half a million distinct CDR3 sequences, about 44% of them seen once. What these receptors recognize is not known. The specimen was cultured PBMCs, collected from culture after CMV antigen stimulation. The receptors stem from a human donor in good health (CMV status not recorded). Some clones in this sample may be carry-over from other donors' samples. The CDR3 runs from the conserved cysteine through the conserved F or W. Each record gives: J gene, D gene, V gene, clone size, CDR3 protein, CDR3 DNA. A D gene is named only where the DNA matches it firmly. For some rows the clone size is stated as once, few or many, or as a class when expanded; others skip it.

TRBJ2-7 | . | TRBV6-2/TRBV6-3 | . | CASSWETRVSEQYF | TGTGCCAGCAGTTGGGAGACTAGGGTTTCCGAGCAGTACTTC
TRBJ1-4 | TRBD1 | TRBV4-1 | . | CASSQSHPDRGFEKLFF | TGCGCCAGCAGCCAATCCCATCCCGACAGGGGTTTTGAAAAACTGTTTTTT
TRBJ1-2 | . | TRBV6-8 | . | CASSSGSWPYGYTF | TGTGCCAGCAGTTCCGGGTCCTGGCCTTATGGCTACACCTTC
TRBJ2-1 | . | TRBV3-1 | . | CASSPRGTDNEQFF | TGTGCCAGCAGCCCCCGCGGGACTGACAATGAGCAGTTCTTC
TRBJ2-1 | . | TRBV7-9 | once | CASSYANEQFF | TGTGCCAGCAGCTACGCCAATGAGCAGTTCTTC
TRBJ1-2 | . | TRBV11-2 | few | CASSLAGGGFNYGYTF | TGTGCCAGCAGCTTAGCGGGGGGAGGATTCAACTATGGCTACACCTTC
TRBJ1-1 | . | TRBV7-9 | few | CASSQLAFMNTEAFF | TGTGCCAGCAGCCAGCTAGCGTTCATGAACACTGAAGCTTTCTTT
TRBJ2-4 | . | TRBV7-2 | many | CASSLGAGLNIQYF | TGTGCCAGCAGCTTAGGGGCAGGCTTAAACATTCAGTACTTC
TRBJ2-3 | TRBD2 | TRBV5-4 | . | CASSLGTSGRRGTDTQYF | TGTGCCAGCAGCTTGGGGACTAGCGGGAGGCGGGGCACAGATACGCAGTATTTT
TRBJ2-7 | . | TRBV6-6 | . | CASSYSNQRINYEQYF | TGTGCCAGCAGTTACTCGAACCAGCGGATTAACTACGAGCAGTACTTC
TRBJ2-3 | TRBD2 | TRBV20-1 | . | CSARDRASGSTDTQYF | TGCAGTGCTAGAGATCGGGCTAGCGGGAGCACAGATACGCAGTATTTT
TRBJ2-4 | TRBD1 | TRBV19 | few | CASSLSTGKNIQYF | TGTGCCAGTAGTCTCTCGACAGGGAAAAACATTCAGTACTTC
TRBJ1-6 | . | TRBV20-1 | few | CSANSGFSYNSPLHF | TGCAGTGCGAACTCAGGGTTTTCCTATAATTCACCCCTCCACTTT
TRBJ1-4 | . | TRBV7-9 | . | CASSAHRRKDEKLFF | TGTGCCAGCAGCGCCCACAGGAGGAAAGATGAAAAACTGTTTTTT
TRBJ2-1 | TRBD2 | TRBV7-9 | . | CASNLWLAGPPNEQFF | TGTGCCAGCAACCTTTGGCTAGCGGGCCCACCGAATGAGCAGTTCTTC
TRBJ2-1 | . | TRBV7-3 | . | CASSPPSGFGSYNEQFF | TGTGCCAGCAGCCCCCCATCAGGGTTTGGGTCCTACAATGAGCAGTTCTTC
TRBJ2-3 | . | TRBV6-5 | few | CASWTPSALWTTDTQYF | TGTGCCAGCTGGACACCTAGCGCCCTATGGACCACAGATACGCAGTATTTT
TRBJ1-2 | TRBD1 | TRBV7-9 | few | CASSIWQGAEGYTF | TGTGCCAGCAGCATCTGGCAGGGGGCGGAGGGCTACACCTTC
TRBJ2-1 | . | TRBV11-2 | . | CASSLVRPVQFF | TGTGCCAGCAGCTTAGTCAGGCCTGTGCAGTTCTTC
TRBJ2-1 | TRBD2 | TRBV6-2/TRBV6-3 | . | CASALRAGGKFF | TGTGCCAGCGCCCTCAGGGCCGGGGGGAAGTTCTTC
TRBJ2-1 | . | TRBV5-4 | . | CASSGRSETSFNEQFF | TGTGCCAGCAGTGGACGGTCCGAGACTTCATTCAATGAGCAGTTCTTC
TRBJ1-1 | . | TRBV18 | . | CASSPTSKKNTEAFF | TGTGCCAGCTCACCAACTAGCAAAAAGAACACTGAAGCTTTCTTT
TRBJ1-1 | . | TRBV19 | . | CASSSPGFYRENTEAFF | TGTGCCAGTAGCTCACCGGGTTTTTACAGGGAGAACACTGAAGCTTTCTTT
TRBJ2-1 | TRBD1 | TRBV11-2 | . | CASKLWTGWYEQFF | TGTGCCAGCAAGCTATGGACAGGGTGGTATGAGCAGTTCTTC
TRBJ1-1 | . | TRBV12-3/TRBV12-4 | few | CASKLLTVPEAFF | TGTGCCAGCAAACTACTGACAGTTCCTGAAGCTTTCTTT
TRBJ2-5 | TRBD1 | TRBV7-2 | . | CASSTGGGGQETQYF | TGTGCCAGCAGCACAGGGGGCGGAGGACAAGAGACCCAGTACTTC
TRBJ2-4 | TRBD2 | TRBV7-2 | few | CASSRGGPPIQYF | TGTGCCAGCAGCCGCGGGGGGCCCCCCATTCAGTACTTC
TRBJ1-2 | . | TRBV19 | few | CASSIPRDYGYTF | TGTGCCAGTAGTATACCCAGGGACTATGGCTACACCTTC